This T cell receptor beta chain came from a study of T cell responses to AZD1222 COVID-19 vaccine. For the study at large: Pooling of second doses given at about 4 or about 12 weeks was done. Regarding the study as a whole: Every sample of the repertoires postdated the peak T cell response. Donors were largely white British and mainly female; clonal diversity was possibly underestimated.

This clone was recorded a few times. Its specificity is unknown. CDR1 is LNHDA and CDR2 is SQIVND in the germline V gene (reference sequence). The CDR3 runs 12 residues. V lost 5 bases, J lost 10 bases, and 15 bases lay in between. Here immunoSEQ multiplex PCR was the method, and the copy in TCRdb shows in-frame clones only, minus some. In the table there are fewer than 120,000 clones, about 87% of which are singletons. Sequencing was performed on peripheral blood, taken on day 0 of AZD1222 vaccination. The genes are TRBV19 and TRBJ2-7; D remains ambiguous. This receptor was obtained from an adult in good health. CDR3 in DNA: TGTGCCAGTAGTCCCGGGTCAGCAAACCAGTACTTC. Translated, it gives CASSPGSANQYF.